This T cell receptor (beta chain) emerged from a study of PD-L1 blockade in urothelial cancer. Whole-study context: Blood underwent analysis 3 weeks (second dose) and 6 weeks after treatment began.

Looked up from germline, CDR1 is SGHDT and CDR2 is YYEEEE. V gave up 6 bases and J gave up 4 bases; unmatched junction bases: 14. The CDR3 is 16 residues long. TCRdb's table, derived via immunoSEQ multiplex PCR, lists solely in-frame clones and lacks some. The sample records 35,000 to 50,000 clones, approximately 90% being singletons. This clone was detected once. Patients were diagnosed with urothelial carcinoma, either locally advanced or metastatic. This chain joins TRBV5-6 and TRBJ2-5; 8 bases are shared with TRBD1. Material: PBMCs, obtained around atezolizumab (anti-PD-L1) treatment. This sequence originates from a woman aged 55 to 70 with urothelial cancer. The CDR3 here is CASTLSGTGFVETQYF. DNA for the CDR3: TGTGCCAGCACTCTTTCCGGGACAGGATTCGTAGAGACCCAGTACTTC.